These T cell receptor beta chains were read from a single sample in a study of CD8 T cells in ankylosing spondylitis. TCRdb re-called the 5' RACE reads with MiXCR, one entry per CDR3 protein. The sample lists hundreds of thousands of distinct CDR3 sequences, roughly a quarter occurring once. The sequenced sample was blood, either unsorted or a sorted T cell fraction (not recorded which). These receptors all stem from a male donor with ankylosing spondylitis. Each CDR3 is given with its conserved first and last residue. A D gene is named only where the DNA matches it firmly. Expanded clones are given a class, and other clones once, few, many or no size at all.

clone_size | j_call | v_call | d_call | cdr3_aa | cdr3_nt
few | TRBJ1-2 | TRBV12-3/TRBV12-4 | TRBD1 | CASSPLGTGPLYGYTF | TGTGCCAGCAGCCCACTGGGGACAGGGCCCCTCTATGGCTACACCTTC
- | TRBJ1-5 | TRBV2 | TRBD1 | CASKGAPSNQPQHF | TGTGCCAGCAAGGGGGCCCCTAGCAATCAGCCCCAGCATTTT
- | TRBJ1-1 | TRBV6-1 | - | CASSEHLNTEAFF | TGTGCCAGCAGTGAACATCTGAACACTGAAGCTTTCTTT
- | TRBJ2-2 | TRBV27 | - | CASSLSIHTGELFF | TGTGCCAGCAGTTTATCGATACATACCGGGGAGCTGTTTTTT
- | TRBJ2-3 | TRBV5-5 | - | CASSSGLASTDTQYF | TGTGCCAGCAGCTCGGGACTGGCTAGCACAGATACGCAGTATTTT
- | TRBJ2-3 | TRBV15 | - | CATSREFTDTQYF | TGTGCCACCAGCAGAGAATTCACAGATACGCAGTATTTT
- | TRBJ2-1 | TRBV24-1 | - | CATSDSQRGTNNEQFF | TGTGCCACCAGTGATTCCCAGAGGGGGACCAACAATGAGCAGTTCTTC
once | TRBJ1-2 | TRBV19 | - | CASSDGPGVYGYTF | TGTGCCAGTAGTGATGGGCCCGGGGTCTATGGCTACACCTTC
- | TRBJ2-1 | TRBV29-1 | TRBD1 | CSCRGRSSYNEQFF | TGCAGCTGCAGGGGGCGAAGCTCCTACAATGAGCAGTTCTTC
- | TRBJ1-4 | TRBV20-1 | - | CSARVFRQVNEKLFF | TGCAGTGCTAGAGTGTTTCGACAGGTGAATGAAAAACTGTTTTTT
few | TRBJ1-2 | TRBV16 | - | CASSQSGVGDGYTF | TGTGCCAGCAGCCAATCGGGGGTCGGGGATGGCTACACCTTC
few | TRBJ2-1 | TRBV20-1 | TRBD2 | CSARFALADYASYNEQFF | TGCAGTGCTAGATTCGCTCTAGCGGATTACGCCTCCTACAATGAGCAGTTCTTC
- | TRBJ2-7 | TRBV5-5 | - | CASSLRLEFAWEQYF | TGTGCCAGCAGCTTGAGACTGGAGTTTGCTTGGGAGCAGTACTTC
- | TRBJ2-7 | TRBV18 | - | CASSPIPDEQYF | TGTGCCAGCTCACCGATACCTGACGAGCAGTACTTC
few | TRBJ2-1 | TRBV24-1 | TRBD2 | CATSGGELAGVYSYNEQFF | TGTGCCACCAGTGGGGGGGAGCTAGCGGGAGTTTACTCCTACAATGAGCAGTTCTTC
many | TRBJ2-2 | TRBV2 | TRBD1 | CASISVGTGKNTGELFF | TGTGCCAGCATCTCGGTCGGGACAGGGAAAAACACCGGGGAGCTGTTTTTT
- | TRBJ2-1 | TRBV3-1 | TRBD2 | CASSQDWRLAGFYNEQFF | TGTGCCAGCAGCCAGGATTGGCGACTAGCGGGGTTCTACAATGAGCAGTTCTTC
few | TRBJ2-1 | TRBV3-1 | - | CASSLFKGAGGYYNEQFF | TGTGCCAGCAGCCTCTTCAAGGGTGCAGGCGGGTACTACAATGAGCAGTTCTTC
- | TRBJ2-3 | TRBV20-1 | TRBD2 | CSAASGRGPDTQYF | TGCAGTGCTGCTAGCGGGAGAGGTCCGGATACGCAGTATTTT
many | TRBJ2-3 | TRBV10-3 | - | CAISERGNTDTQYF | TGTGCCATCAGTGAGAGGGGCAACACAGATACGCAGTATTTT
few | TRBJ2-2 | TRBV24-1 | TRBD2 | CATSDALAANTGELFF | TGTGCCACCAGTGATGCCCTAGCGGCGAACACCGGGGAGCTGTTTTTT
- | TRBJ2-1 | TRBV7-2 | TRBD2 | CASSLNRLAGGGEQFF | TGTGCCAGCAGCTTAAATCGGCTAGCGGGAGGCGGTGAGCAGTTCTTC
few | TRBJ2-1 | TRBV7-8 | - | CASSPRRERVYNEQFF | TGTGCCAGCAGCCCGCGGAGGGAGCGGGTTTACAATGAGCAGTTCTTC
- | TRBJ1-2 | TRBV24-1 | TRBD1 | CATSDTPGQGDYGYTF | TGTGCCACCAGTGATACTCCGGGACAGGGGGACTATGGCTACACCTTC
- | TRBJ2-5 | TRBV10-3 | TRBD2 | CAIGRAPGLGFSQETQYF | TGTGCCATAGGACGAGCTCCGGGACTAGGGTTTTCACAAGAGACCCAGTACTTC
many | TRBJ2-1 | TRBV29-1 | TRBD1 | CSVGTGYNEQFF | TGCAGCGTTGGGACAGGGTACAATGAGCAGTTCTTC
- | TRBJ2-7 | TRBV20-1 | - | CGSFPASSYEQYF | TGCGGATCATTCCCGGCTAGCTCCTACGAGCAGTACTTC
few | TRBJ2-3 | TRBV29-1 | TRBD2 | CPIGGSRWNTSTDTQYF | TGCCCTATAGGCGGGAGTCGATGGAACACTAGCACAGATACGCAGTATTTT
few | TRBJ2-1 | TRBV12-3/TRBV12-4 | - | CASTQIEQFF | TGTGCCAGCACTCAGATCGAGCAGTTCTTC
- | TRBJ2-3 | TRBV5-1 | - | CASSGSMDATDTQYF | TGCGCCAGCAGCGGGAGTATGGATGCCACAGATACGCAGTATTTT
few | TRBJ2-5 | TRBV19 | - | CASRTQELETQYF | TGTGCCAGTAGGACACAGGAGCTGGAGACCCAGTACTTC
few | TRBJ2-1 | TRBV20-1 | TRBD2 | CSASLLAGKVVNEQFF | TGCAGTGCTAGCCTGCTAGCGGGAAAGGTTGTCAATGAGCAGTTCTTC
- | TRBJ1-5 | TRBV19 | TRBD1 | CASTQRGTGGGNQPQHF | TGTGCCAGTACTCAAAGGGGGACAGGGGGCGGAAATCAGCCCCAGCATTTT
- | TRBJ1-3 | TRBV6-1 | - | CASSGEGGLGNTIYF | TGTGCCAGCAGTGGGGAAGGAGGGTTAGGAAACACCATATATTTT
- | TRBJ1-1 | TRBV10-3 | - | CAAWGELNTEAFF | TGTGCCGCCTGGGGGGAATTGAACACTGAAGCTTTCTTT
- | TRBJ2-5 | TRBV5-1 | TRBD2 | CASSLVAGLETQYF | TGCGCCAGCAGCTTGGTAGCGGGGCTGGAGACCCAGTACTTC
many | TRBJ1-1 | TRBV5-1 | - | CASSFPTANTEAFF | TGCGCCAGCAGCTTTCCTACAGCGAACACTGAAGCTTTCTTT
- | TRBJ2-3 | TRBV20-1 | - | CSARFYPADTQYF | TGCAGTGCGCGATTCTATCCGGCAGATACGCAGTATTTT
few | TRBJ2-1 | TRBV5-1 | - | CASSAILDGHEQFF | TGCGCCAGCAGCGCAATCTTGGACGGCCATGAGCAGTTCTTC
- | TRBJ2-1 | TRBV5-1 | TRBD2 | CASSLGGFTLAEQFF | TGCGCCAGCAGCTTGGGGGGCTTTACACTAGCGGAGCAGTTCTTC
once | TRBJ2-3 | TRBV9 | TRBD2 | CASSVGASGGYTDTQYF | TGTGCCAGCAGCGTAGGGGCTAGCGGGGGATACACAGATACGCAGTATTTT
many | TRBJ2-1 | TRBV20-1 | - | CSARRGGTTSGNEQFF | TGCAGTGCTAGGAGGGGCGGGACAACCAGTGGGAATGAGCAGTTCTTC
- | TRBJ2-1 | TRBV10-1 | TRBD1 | CASSEMDRGYNEQFF | TGCGCCAGCAGTGAAATGGACAGGGGATACAATGAGCAGTTCTTC
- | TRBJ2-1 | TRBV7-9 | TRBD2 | CASSSVRVAGYNEQFF | TGTGCCAGCAGCTCCGTACGAGTAGCGGGATACAATGAGCAGTTCTTC
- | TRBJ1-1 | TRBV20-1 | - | CSARVPTGTEAFF | TGCAGTGCTAGAGTCCCCACGGGGACTGAAGCTTTCTTT
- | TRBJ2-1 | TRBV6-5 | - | CASSYAGHPGNEQFF | TGTGCCAGCAGTTACGCGGGACATCCCGGCAATGAGCAGTTCTTC
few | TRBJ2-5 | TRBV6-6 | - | CASSYPQETQYF | TGTGCCAGCAGTTACCCACAAGAGACCCAGTACTTC
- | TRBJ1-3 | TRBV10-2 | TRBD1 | CASSESYRGTGNTIYF | TGCGCCAGCAGTGAGTCGTACAGGGGGACTGGAAACACCATATATTTT
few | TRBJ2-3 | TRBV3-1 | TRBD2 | CASSQESSGSVGDTQYF | TGTGCCAGCAGCCAAGAGTCCAGCGGGAGTGTTGGAGATACGCAGTATTTT
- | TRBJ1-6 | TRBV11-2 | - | CASSPYGSSYNSPLHF | TGTGCCAGCAGCCCCTACGGGAGCTCCTATAATTCACCCCTCCACTTT
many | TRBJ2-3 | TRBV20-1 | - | CSARDVGVGTDTQYF | TGCAGTGCTAGAGATGTGGGGGTAGGCACAGATACGCAGTATTTT
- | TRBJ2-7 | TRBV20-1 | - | CSARDTRAAYEQYF | TGCAGTGCTAGAGACACACGGGCAGCCTACGAGCAGTACTTC
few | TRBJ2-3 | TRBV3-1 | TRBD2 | CASSQLGTSGGDTQYF | TGTGCCAGCAGCCAACTCGGGACTAGCGGGGGAGATACGCAGTATTTT
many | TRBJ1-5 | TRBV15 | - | CATSSPTANQPQHF | TGTGCCACCAGCAGCCCCACAGCTAATCAGCCCCAGCATTTT
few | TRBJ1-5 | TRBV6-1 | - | CASSGLGRYQPQHF | TGTGCCAGCAGCGGTCTGGGGCGGTATCAGCCCCAGCATTTT
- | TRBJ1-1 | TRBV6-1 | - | CASVKGGNTEAFF | TGTGCCAGCGTCAAGGGGGGAAACACTGAAGCTTTCTTT
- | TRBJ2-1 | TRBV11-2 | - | CASSLYGLKYNEQFF | TGTGCCAGCAGCTTATACGGGCTGAAGTACAATGAGCAGTTCTTC